Below are 30 T cell receptor beta chains sequenced from a single sample in a study of T-cell reconstitution after alpha-beta-depleted transplantation in children. This sample's TCRbeta library carried unique molecular identifier barcodes. MiXCR was run by TCRdb on the PCR reads, yielding one entry per CDR3 protein. The sample has about 580,000 distinct CDR3 sequences, 23% seen once; the top ten hold about 14%. Specimen: PBMCs, mostly from graft donor cells, collected 360 days after TCRalphabeta/CD19-depleted stem cell transplant. Receptor source: a boy younger than two who had a stem cell transplant for acute myeloid leukemia, so the T cells may come from the graft donor.

This clonotype was found many times. The rearrangement joins TRBV24-1 to TRBJ2-1; D is ambiguous. V was trimmed by 3 bases and J by 9 bases, leaving 14 bases between them. This CDR3 contains 14 residues. Germline CDR1 KGHDR, CDR2 SFDVKD. CDR3 nucleotide sequence: TGTGCCACCAGTGATCAAGCCTTTAGCAGTGAGCAGTTCTTC. It encodes CATSDQAFSSEQFF.

This chain links TRBV12-3 or TRBV12-4 with TRBJ2-5; 8 positions agree with TRBD2. The CDR3 covers 15 residues. Trimming removed 5 bases from V and 5 bases from J; junction bases left unmatched: 10. In nucleotides, the CDR3 is TGTGCCAGCAGTATACGGGGGGGACGAGTGGAGACCCAGTACTTC. Translation gives CASSIRGGRVETQYF.

The gene calls are TRBV6-4 and TRBJ2-1, with 7 bases identical to TRBD2. The germline gives CDR1 MRHNA, CDR2 SNTAGT. This CDR3 is built from 15 residues. V dropped 6 bases and J dropped 0; count of bases not matched to a gene: 5. The CDR3 loop is CASSPVAGSYNEQFF. The DNA of the CDR3 is TGTGCCAGCAGCCCCGTAGCGGGCTCCTACAATGAGCAGTTCTTC.

This rearrangement joins TRBV25-1 to TRBJ2-7, with TRBD2 identical over 8 bases. This CDR3 is 16 amino acids long. V trimming: 4 bases; J trimming: 2 bases; junction bases outside the gene matches: 10. Germline lookup yields CDR1 MGHDK and CDR2 SYGVNS. This CDR3 reads CASSANTAGVPYEQYF. In DNA, the CDR3 is TGTGCCAGCAGTGCAAACACAGCGGGGGTGCCCTACGAGCAGTACTTC.

This clonotype was detected a few times. The rearrangement uses TRBV2 and TRBJ2-1, with D perhaps TRBD1 (6 bases). Between the trimmed V and J ends, which lost 7 bases and 6 bases, there was a span of 25 bases. Germline V gene sequence: CDR1 SNHLY, CDR2 FYNNEI. The CDR3 length is 17 residues. The CDR3 nucleotides are TGTGCCAGCATGATCGAGAGACAGGTTATGCTGGGCAATGAGCAGTTCTTC. Its protein is CASMIERQVMLGNEQFF.

The V gene is TRBV7-2, the J gene TRBJ2-2; no reliable D call. V was shortened by 5 bases and J by 0 bases, with 16 bases between the two germline ends. Germline CDR1 is SGHTA and CDR2 is FQGNSA. The CDR3 runs 17 residues. The CDR3 DNA reads TGTGCCAGCAGCGCAGAGGCTACTCTCGCGAACACCGGGGAGCTGTTTTTT. Its translation: CASSAEATLANTGELFF.

This clonotype was seen ten or more times. This chain uses TRBV11-2 with TRBJ1-1, with a possible D match to TRBD1 (5 bases). The V end was cut by 1 base, the J end by 3 bases, with 9 bases between. Germline V CDR1 and CDR2: SGHAT, FQNNGV. The CDR3 is 14 residues long. The CDR3 here is CASSLAVRDTEAFF. The CDR3 DNA sequence: TGTGCCAGCAGCTTAGCAGTCAGGGACACTGAAGCTTTCTTT. Using reference TRBV11-2 and TRBJ1-1 for the parts outside the CDR3, the full variable domain is EAGVAQSPRYKIIEKRQSVAFWCNPISGHATLYWYQQILGQGPKLLIQFQNNGVVDDSQLPKDRFSAERLKGVDSTLKIQPAKLEDSAVYLCASSLAVRDTEAFFGQGTRLTVV.

This rearrangement joins TRBV20-1 to TRBJ2-1, with D tentatively TRBD1 (5 bases). The CDR3 totals 17 residues. Germline loops: CDR1 DFQATT, CDR2 SNEGSKA (reference sequence). The ends were cut back, 0 bases at V and 0 bases at J, with 15 bases in the middle. The CDR3, as DNA: TGCAGTGCTAGAGATACAAAGGGGCAAAGCTCCTACAATGAGCAGTTCTTC. This translates into CSARDTKGQSSYNEQFF.

The CDR3 here is CAIRPSGGASTDTQYF. CDR3 nucleotide sequence: TGTGCCATCCGCCCTAGCGGGGGGGCTAGCACAGATACGCAGTATTTT. The chain uses TRBV10-3 and TRBJ2-3, with TRBD2 matching 12 bases. J was trimmed by 0 bases and V by 8 bases; bases with no gene match: 6. Germline V gives CDR1 ENHRY, CDR2 SYGVKD. CDR3 length equals 16 residues.

The rearrangement joins TRBV20-1 to TRBJ1-1; 8 positions agree with TRBD1. The CDR3 has 15 residues. J lost 4 bases, V lost 0 bases, and 7 bases had no gene match. CDR1 and CDR2 from the germline V gene are DFQATT and SNEGSKA (reference sequence). Here the CDR3 DNA reads TGCAGTGCTAGAGATGCAGGGGGCTCGGGCACTGAAGCTTTCTTT. As protein: CSARDAGGSGTEAFF.

This clonotype occurred many times. V and J are TRBV7-3 and TRBJ2-1, with 7 bases matching TRBD2. This CDR3 region has 15 residues. Germline CDR1 and CDR2: SGHTA and FQGTGA. V lost 1 base, J lost 6 bases, and 6 bases stayed unmatched. Here the CDR3 DNA reads TGTGCCAGCAGCTTAATGGCGGGGGTTACCAATGAGCAGTTCTTC. It is translated as CASSLMAGVTNEQFF.

This clonotype was detected only once. The rearrangement uses TRBV30 and TRBJ2-1; 7 bases agree with TRBD1. The V gene's germline CDR1 is GTSNPN and CDR2 SVGIG (reference sequence). Losses at the gene ends were 1 base for V and 9 bases for J; bases not matched to a gene: 6. The CDR3 loop spans 13 amino acids. CDR3 amino acids: CAWSDGTEFEQFF. CDR3 nucleotide sequence: TGTGCCTGGAGTGATGGGACAGAGTTTGAGCAGTTCTTC.

The chain carries TRBV9 and TRBJ1-1, with 10 bases lining up with TRBD1. CDR3 length equals 13 residues. Germline V gene data show CDR1 as SGDLS and CDR2 as YYNGEE. V was pared by 4 bases and J by 10 bases, with 7 bases of the junction left unmatched. The CDR3 sequence is CASSLGGTGAAFF. The CDR3 DNA follows: TGTGCCAGCAGCCTAGGAGGGACAGGGGCAGCTTTCTTT.

The V and J genes are TRBV4-3 and TRBJ2-6; D is undetermined. V lost 1 base, J lost 4 bases, and 11 bases lay in between. The germline CDR1 and CDR2 sequences are LGHNA and YSLEER. The CDR3 extends over 16 amino acids. The CDR3 sequence: CASSQVTRTGANVLTF. The CDR3 coding sequence is TGCGCCAGCAGCCAAGTTACCCGGACCGGGGCCAACGTCCTGACTTTC.

The chain has TRBV7-2 and TRBJ1-2; 7 bases fit TRBD1. V lost 5 bases to trimming and J lost 5 bases; unmatched junction nucleotides: 11. The CDR3 loop spans 15 amino acids. Per the germline V gene, CDR1 is SGHTA and CDR2 is FQGNSA. CDR3 sequence: CASSRGTDSIYGYTF. The CDR3 DNA sequence: TGTGCCAGCAGCCGAGGGACAGATAGCATTTATGGCTACACCTTC.

V and J are TRBV4-3 and TRBJ1-2; 9 bases line up with TRBD1. The V segment lost 0 bases and the J segment 6 bases; nucleotides outside the gene matches: 2. Germline CDR1 and CDR2: LGHNA and YSLEER. The CDR3 has 14 amino acids. CDR3 in DNA: TGCGCCAGCAGCCAAGACAGGACAGGGGATGGCTACACCTTC. It codes for CASSQDRTGDGYTF.

Ten or more counts support this clonotype. The chain links TRBV20-1 to TRBJ1-1; D unresolved. CDR3 length equals 15 residues. Germline V CDR1 and CDR2: DFQATT, SNEGSKA (reference sequence). V lost 1 base, J lost 0 bases, and 12 bases lay in between. This CDR3 is CSARVSRNMNTEAFF. The CDR3, as DNA: TGCAGTGCTAGAGTTTCCAGGAACATGAACACTGAAGCTTTCTTT.

The genes are TRBV25-1 and TRBJ2-5; 8 bases are a match to TRBD2. With 3 bases clipped from V and 0 bases from J, the junction kept 6 bases outside the gene matches. CDR3 size: 16 residues. Germline V gives CDR1 MGHDK, CDR2 SYGVNS. The CDR3 here is CASSEGRGVHQETQYF. Written as DNA, the CDR3 is TGTGCCAGCAGTGAGGGGCGGGGGGTCCACCAAGAGACCCAGTACTTC.

This clonotype was seen many times. J is TRBJ2-2 and V is TRBV12-3 or TRBV12-4; unclear D gene. The CDR3 contains 12 residues. V gave up 3 bases and J gave up 7 bases, with 6 bases separating them. In nucleotides, the CDR3 is TGTGCCAGCAGTTTTAGTCGCGGGGAGCTGTTTTTT. This encodes CASSFSRGELFF.

There are a few counts of this clonotype. The chain is built from TRBV12-3 or TRBV12-4 and TRBJ2-1; D remains unclear. Trimming left V 7 bases short and J 5 bases short, with 18 bases between. This CDR3 has 15 amino acids. The CDR3 reads CASTPIPSRHNEQFF. CDR3 bases: TGTGCCAGCACCCCTATACCGAGCCGACACAATGAGCAGTTCTTC.

The chain couples TRBV5-1 to TRBJ2-2; D may be TRBD1 or TRBD2 (6 bases each). CDR3 length: 16 residues. Germline V gene sequence: CDR1 SGHRS, CDR2 YFSETQ. V was shortened by 0 bases and J by 7 bases, with 16 bases between the two germline ends. DNA of the CDR3: TGCGCCAGCAGCTTGGTCGTACAGGGAGGTGGCGGGGAGCTGTTTTTT. Its protein product is CASSLVVQGGGGELFF.

This clonotype appeared many times. V usage is TRBV10-3 and J usage is TRBJ2-1; no definite D call. CDR3 size: 13 residues. Deletions cut 3 bases from V and 2 bases from J, with 5 bases between. Germline V gene lookup returns CDR1 ENHRY and CDR2 SYGVKD. For the CDR3, the DNA is TGTGCCATCAGTGAATTTCCCTACAATGAGCAGTTCTTC. Translating gives CAISEFPYNEQFF.

V gene TRBV20-1 combines with J gene TRBJ2-1; no definite D call. The V and J ends lost 0 bases and 9 bases respectively, with 9 bases between them. There are 12 residues in the CDR3. Germline CDR1 and CDR2: DFQATT and SNEGSKA (reference sequence). The CDR3 sequence: CSARDGPFEQFF. Here the CDR3 DNA reads TGCAGTGCTAGAGATGGCCCGTTTGAGCAGTTCTTC.

The chain uses TRBV6-1 and TRBJ1-5, with 8 bases that match TRBD1. This CDR3 has 14 amino acids. V trimming: 7 bases; J trimming: 3 bases; junction bases outside the gene matches: 5. Per the germline V gene, CDR1 is MNHNS and CDR2 is SASEGT. The CDR3 region has the DNA TGTGCCAGCACCGGACAGGGCGTCAATCAGCCCCAGCATTTT. It yields the protein CASTGQGVNQPQHF.

With regard to this clonotype: This CDR3 fails to terminate in the conserved phenylalanine or tryptophan, so it likely reflects a read error. The DNA of the CDR3 is TGTGCCAGCAGCAACGACATTGGCGAGCAGTTCTCC. Its protein product is CASSNDIGEQFS. The chain recombines TRBV28 with TRBJ2-1; D ambiguous. CDR1 and CDR2 (germline): MDHEN, SYDVKM. The germline V and J ends were trimmed by 6 bases and 10 bases, with 13 bases remaining between them. The CDR3 runs 12 residues.

This clonotype was picked up a small number of times. The chain joins TRBV11-2 to TRBJ2-1, with D possibly matching TRBD1 (6 bases). Between the trimmed V and J ends, which lost 0 bases and 0 bases, there was a span of 12 bases. This CDR3 is built from 17 residues. Germline values: CDR1 SGHAT, CDR2 FQNNGV. The CDR3 region is CASSLDLGRGSYNEQFF. CDR3 nucleotides: TGTGCCAGCAGCTTAGATCTCGGCAGGGGCTCCTACAATGAGCAGTTCTTC.

At least ten counts were recorded for this clonotype. The CDR3 sequence is CASSPGTSGYEQYF. The DNA of the CDR3 is TGTGCCAGCAGTCCCGGGACTAGCGGCTACGAGCAGTACTTC. The J gene is TRBJ2-7, the V gene TRBV12-3 or TRBV12-4; TRBD2 agrees at 11 bases. This CDR3 spans 14 amino acids. The junction had 3 bases not matched to a gene; V was cut back by 5 bases and J by 3 bases.

The chain recombines TRBV20-1 with TRBJ2-2, with D possibly being TRBD2 (5 bases). This CDR3 comprises 15 residues. Germline V gene data show CDR1 as DFQATT and CDR2 as SNEGSKA (reference sequence). Trimming took 0 bases from V and 4 from J, leaving 12 bases between them. CDR3 nucleotide sequence: TGCAGTGCTAGAGATAGCCTACGGGGCACCGGGGAGCTGTTTTTT. Amino acids: CSARDSLRGTGELFF.

There are a few counts of this clonotype. The chain employs TRBV5-5 and TRBJ2-5, with TRBD2 as a possible D gene (6 bases). V was pared by 0 bases and J by 4 bases, with 13 bases between. Germline V CDR1 and CDR2: SGHKS, YYEKEE (reference sequence). This CDR3 region has 15 residues. The CDR3 DNA sequence: TGTGCCAGCAGCTTGGCTCGGGGGAGGAGAGAGACCCAGTACTTC. It translates to CASSLARGRRETQYF.

Many counts were recorded for this clonotype. The chain recombines TRBV6-5 with TRBJ2-7; the match to TRBD2 covers 11 bases. The V gene's germline CDR1 is MNHEY and CDR2 SVGAGI. The V segment lost 6 bases and the J segment 0 bases; nucleotides outside the gene matches: 4. The CDR3 is made up of 15 amino acids. CDR3 residues: CASRLAGVHSYEQYF. The CDR3 DNA is TGTGCCAGCAGACTAGCGGGGGTTCACTCCTACGAGCAGTACTTC.